These T cell receptor beta chains were read from a single sample in a study of blood T cell repertoires in COVID-19. Libraries were prepared by immunoSEQ multiplex PCR; TCRdb keeps only in-frame clonotypes and omits some of them. The table shows 85,000 to 130,000 clones, with approximately 91% occurring only once. Material for sequencing was peripheral blood. Every receptor here comes from a man aged 55 to 70 with acute or convalescent COVID-19. CDR3s include the opening cysteine and the closing phenylalanine or tryptophan. A D gene is named only where the DNA matches it firmly. Rows may omit the clone size; those that give it use once, few, many or a size class.

clone_size	j_call	v_call	d_call	cdr3_nt	cdr3_aa
once	TRBJ2-3	TRBV19	-	TGTGCCAGTAGTCCTCTAGAGCCTAGCACAGATACGCAGTATTTT	CASSPLEPSTDTQYF
-	TRBJ2-5	TRBV5-1	TRBD2	TGCGCCAGCAGCTTGGCCAGACTAGCGGGGCAAGAGACCCAGTACTTC	CASSLARLAGQETQYF
-	TRBJ2-2	TRBV7-9	TRBD1	TGTGCCAGCAGCTTCAGAGTGACAGGGCTCGCCGGGGAGCTGTTTTTT	CASSFRVTGLAGELFF
-	TRBJ2-2	TRBV19	TRBD1	TGTGCCAGTAGGCCCCAGGGGGCAGACACCGGGGAGCTGTTTTTT	CASRPQGADTGELFF
-	TRBJ1-2	TRBV6-5	-	TGTGCCAGCAGTTACGTCGGTTCCTATGGCTACACCTTC	CASSYVGSYGYTF
-	TRBJ2-3	TRBV11-2	-	TGTGCCAGCAGCTTAAGCGCGTCGCCCACTACAGATACGCAGTATTTT	CASSLSASPTTDTQYF
-	TRBJ1-1	TRBV5-1	TRBD1	TGCGCCAGCAGCGACGAAAAAACAGGGGGCACTGAAGCTTTCTTT	CASSDEKTGGTEAFF
-	TRBJ1-2	TRBV27	-	TGTGCCAGCAGTCCGACAGTGGATATCTATGGCTACACCTTC	CASSPTVDIYGYTF
-	TRBJ1-2	TRBV29-1	TRBD1	TGCAGCGTTGAATCTCGGGACAGGGGATACTATGGCTACACCTTC	CSVESRDRGYYGYTF
-	TRBJ1-1	TRBV6-5	TRBD1	TGTGCCAGCAGTTACGGTCCGACAGGGTCGAACACTGAAGCTTTCTTT	CASSYGPTGSNTEAFF